One sample yielded the 10 T cell receptor beta chains listed below, sequenced in a study of blood T cell repertoires in COVID-19. The table came from immunoSEQ multiplex PCR; TCRdb's copy has only in-frame clones and leaves some out. The sample has about 58,000 clones; 85% to 90% are singletons. The source material was peripheral blood. Source of these receptors: a man in his forties or fifties with active COVID-19.

The rearrangement joins TRBV11-2 to TRBJ2-3; D is uncertain. Trimming shortened V by 4 bases and J by 0 bases, and 8 bases separated the two germline ends. CDR1 is SGHAT, CDR2 FQNNGV, per germline. The length of the CDR3 is 14 residues. The CDR3 loop reads CASSWVRSTDTQYF. CDR3 nucleotides: TGTGCCAGCAGCTGGGTCAGGAGCACAGATACGCAGTATTTT.

The chain recombines TRBV5-5 with TRBJ2-4; 11 positions match TRBD2. This CDR3 spans 18 amino acids. The trim removed 0 bases at V and 3 bases at J, leaving 8 bases unmatched. Germline CDR1 is SGHKS and CDR2 is YYEKEE (reference sequence). CDR3 coding DNA: TGTGCCAGCAGCTTGGGAGTAGCGGGAGGGCAAGGCAAAAACATTCAGTACTTC. It specifies CASSLGVAGGQGKNIQYF.

Concerning this clone: In this CDR3 the conserved last residue, phenylalanine or tryptophan, is missing, so a read error is likely. No DNA is shown, since the ends of the CDR3 on it are uncertain; the CDR3 is the one TCRdb lists. This rearrangement joins TRBV28 to TRBJ2-7; TRBD2, the D gene given by the table, was not confirmed from the DNA. Termini included, the CDR3 measures 12 amino acids. CDR1 and CDR2 (germline): MDHEN, SYDVKM. The CDR3 loop is CASSSPGTAASP.

The chain joins TRBV30 to TRBJ2-1; possibly TRBD2 for D (5 bases). CDR1 is GTSNPN, CDR2 SVGIG, per germline (reference sequence). Trimming removed 3 bases from V and 8 bases from J, with 14 bases in between. The CDR3 loop spans 13 amino acids. The CDR3 sequence: CAWSPTLEDEQFF. Written as DNA, the CDR3 is TGTGCCTGGAGCCCGACACTGGAGGATGAGCAGTTCTTC.

The V and J genes are TRBV7-3 and TRBJ2-2; D call uncertain. Germline assignment: CDR1 SGHTA and CDR2 FQGTGA. Trimming pared 2 bases from V and 3 bases from J, leaving 16 bases between. CDR3 length: 17 amino acids. The CDR3 loop is CASSLVSARGYTGELFF. As DNA, the CDR3 is TGTGCCAGCAGCTTAGTAAGCGCGCGTGGATACACCGGGGAGCTGTTTTTT.

V and J are TRBV28 and TRBJ1-4, with D unclear. V was clipped by 8 bases and J by 8 bases, with 15 bases between them. This CDR3 is built from 13 residues. The germline CDR1 and CDR2 sequences are MDHEN and SYDVKM. CDR3 in DNA: TGTGCCAGCGGAGGAGGCGCGGGAGAAAAACTGTTTTTT. Amino acid sequence: CASGGGAGEKLFF.

This clone was recorded only once. The rearrangement links TRBV7-9 to TRBJ2-5; 8 bases line up with TRBD1. Germline V gives CDR1 SEHNR, CDR2 FQNEAQ (reference sequence). Trimming removed 2 bases from V and 5 bases from J; junction bases left unmatched: 7. This CDR3 is 15 amino acids long. CDR3 sequence (DNA): TGTGCCAGCAGCTTACTGAACAGGGGGAGGGAGACCCAGTACTTC. The encoded protein is CASSLLNRGRETQYF.

The chain couples TRBV10-2 to TRBJ1-1, with 7 bases lining up with TRBD1. CDR1 WSHSY and CDR2 SAAADI come from the germline V gene. This CDR3 comprises 15 residues. V gave up 6 bases and J gave up 0 bases; unmatched junction bases: 7. The CDR3 region has the DNA TGCGCCAGCAGGAATAAGACAGGGATGAACACTGAAGCTTTCTTT. Amino acids: CASRNKTGMNTEAFF.

This clone has only a few counts. The rearrangement uses TRBV7-8 and TRBJ2-1; weak D call: TRBD1 (7 bases). The V end lost 2 bases, the J end lost 4 bases, and 12 bases lay between the germline ends. The germline V gene has CDR1 SGHVS and CDR2 FQNEAQ. This CDR3 comprises 15 residues. CDR3 region: CASSLQAGGYNEQFF. In DNA, the CDR3 is TGTGCCAGCAGCTTACAGGCAGGGGGGTACAATGAGCAGTTCTTC.

This clone showed up just a few times. This chain uses TRBV28 with TRBJ2-7; D call uncertain. Germline V gene sequence: CDR1 MDHEN, CDR2 SYDVKM. Trimming removed 5 bases at V and 0 bases at J, with 11 bases between. This CDR3 is built from 14 residues. CDR3 sequence: CASSPTVLSYEQYF. As DNA, the CDR3 is TGTGCCAGCAGTCCCACAGTCCTCTCCTACGAGCAGTACTTC. The variable domain in full, with the rest retrieved from reference TRBV28 and TRBJ2-7, is DVKVTQSSRYLVKRTGEKVFLECVQDMDHENMFWYRQDPGLGLRLIYFSYDVKMKEKGDIPEGYSVSREKKERFSLILESASTNQTSMYLCASSPTVLSYEQYFGPGTRLTVT.